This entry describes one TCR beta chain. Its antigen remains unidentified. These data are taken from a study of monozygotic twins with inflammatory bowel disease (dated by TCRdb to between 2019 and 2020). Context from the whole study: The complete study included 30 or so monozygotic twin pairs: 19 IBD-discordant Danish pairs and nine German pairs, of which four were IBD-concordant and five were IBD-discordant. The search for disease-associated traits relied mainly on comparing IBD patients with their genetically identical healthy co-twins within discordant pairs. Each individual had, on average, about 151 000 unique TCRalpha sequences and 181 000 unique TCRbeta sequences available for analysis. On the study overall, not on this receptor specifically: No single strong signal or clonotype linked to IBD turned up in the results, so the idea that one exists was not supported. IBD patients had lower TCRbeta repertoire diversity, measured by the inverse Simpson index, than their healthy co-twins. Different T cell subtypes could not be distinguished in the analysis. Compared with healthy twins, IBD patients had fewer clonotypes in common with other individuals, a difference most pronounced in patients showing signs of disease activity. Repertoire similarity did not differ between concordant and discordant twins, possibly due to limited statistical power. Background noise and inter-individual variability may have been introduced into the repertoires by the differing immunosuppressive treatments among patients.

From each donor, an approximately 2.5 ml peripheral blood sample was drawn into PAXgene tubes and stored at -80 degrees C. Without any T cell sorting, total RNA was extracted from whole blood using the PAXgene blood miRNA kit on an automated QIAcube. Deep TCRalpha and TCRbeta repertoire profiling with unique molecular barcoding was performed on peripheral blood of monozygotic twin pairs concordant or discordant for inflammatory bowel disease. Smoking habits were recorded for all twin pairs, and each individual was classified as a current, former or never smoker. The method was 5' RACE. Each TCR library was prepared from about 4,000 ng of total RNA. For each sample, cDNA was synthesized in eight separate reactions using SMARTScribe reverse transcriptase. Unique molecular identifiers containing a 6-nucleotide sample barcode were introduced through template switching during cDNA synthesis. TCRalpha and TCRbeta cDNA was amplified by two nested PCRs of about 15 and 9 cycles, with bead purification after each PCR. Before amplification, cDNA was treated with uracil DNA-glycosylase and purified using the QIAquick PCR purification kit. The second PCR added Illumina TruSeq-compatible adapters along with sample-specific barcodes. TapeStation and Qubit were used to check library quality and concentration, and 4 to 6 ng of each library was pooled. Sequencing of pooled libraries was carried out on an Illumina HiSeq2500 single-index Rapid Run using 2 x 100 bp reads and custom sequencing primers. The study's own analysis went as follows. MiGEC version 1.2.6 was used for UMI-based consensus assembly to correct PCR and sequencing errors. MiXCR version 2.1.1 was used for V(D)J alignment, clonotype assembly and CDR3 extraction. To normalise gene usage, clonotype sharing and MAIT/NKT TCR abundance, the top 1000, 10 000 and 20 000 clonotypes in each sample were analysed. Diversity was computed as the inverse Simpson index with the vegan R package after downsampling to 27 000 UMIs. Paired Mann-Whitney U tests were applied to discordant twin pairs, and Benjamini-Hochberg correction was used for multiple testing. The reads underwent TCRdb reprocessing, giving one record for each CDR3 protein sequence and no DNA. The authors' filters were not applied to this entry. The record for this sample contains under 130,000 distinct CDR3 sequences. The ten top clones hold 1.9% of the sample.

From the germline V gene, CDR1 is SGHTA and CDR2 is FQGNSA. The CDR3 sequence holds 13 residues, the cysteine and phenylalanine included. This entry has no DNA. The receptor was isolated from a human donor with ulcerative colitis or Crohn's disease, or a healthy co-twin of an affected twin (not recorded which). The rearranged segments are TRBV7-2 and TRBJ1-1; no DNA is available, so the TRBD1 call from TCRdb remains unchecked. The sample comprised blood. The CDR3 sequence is CAGGAGMNTEAFF. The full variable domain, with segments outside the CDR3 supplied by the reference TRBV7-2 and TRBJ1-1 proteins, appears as GAGVSQSPSNKVTEKGKDVELRCDPISGHTALYWYRQSLGQGLEFLIYFQGNSAPDKSGLPSDRFSAERTGGSVSTLTIQRTQQEDSAVYLCAGGAGMNTEAFFGQGTRLTVV.